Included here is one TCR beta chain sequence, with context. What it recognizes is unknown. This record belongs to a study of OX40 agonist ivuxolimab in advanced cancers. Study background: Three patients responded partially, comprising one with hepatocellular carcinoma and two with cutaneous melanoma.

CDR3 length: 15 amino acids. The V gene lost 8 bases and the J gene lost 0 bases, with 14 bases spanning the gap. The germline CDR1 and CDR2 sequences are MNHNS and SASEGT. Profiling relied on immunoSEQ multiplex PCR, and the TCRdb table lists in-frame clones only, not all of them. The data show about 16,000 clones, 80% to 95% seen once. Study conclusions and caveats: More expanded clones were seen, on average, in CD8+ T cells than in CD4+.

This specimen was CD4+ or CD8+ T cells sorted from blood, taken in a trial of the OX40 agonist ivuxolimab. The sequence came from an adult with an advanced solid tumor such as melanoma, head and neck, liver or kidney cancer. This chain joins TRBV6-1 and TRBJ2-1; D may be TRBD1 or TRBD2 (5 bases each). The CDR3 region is CASRVGRSSYNEQFF. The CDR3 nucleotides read TGTGCCAGCCGCGTGGGACGTTCCTCCTACAATGAGCAGTTCTTC.